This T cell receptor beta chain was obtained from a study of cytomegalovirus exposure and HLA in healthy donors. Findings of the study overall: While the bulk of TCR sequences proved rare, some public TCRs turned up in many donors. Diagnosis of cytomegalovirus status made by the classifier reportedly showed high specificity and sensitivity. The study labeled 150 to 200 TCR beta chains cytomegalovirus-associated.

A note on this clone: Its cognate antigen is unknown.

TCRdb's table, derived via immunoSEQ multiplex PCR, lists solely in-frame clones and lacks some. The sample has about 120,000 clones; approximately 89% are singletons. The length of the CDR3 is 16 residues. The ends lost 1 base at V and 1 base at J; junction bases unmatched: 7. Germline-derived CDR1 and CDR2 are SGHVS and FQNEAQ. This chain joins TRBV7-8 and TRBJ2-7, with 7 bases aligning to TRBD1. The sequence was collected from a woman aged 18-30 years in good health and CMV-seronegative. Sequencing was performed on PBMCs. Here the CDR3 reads CASSLGNRGSSYEQYF. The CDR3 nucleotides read TGTGCCAGCAGCTTAGGGAACAGGGGTTCGTCCTACGAGCAGTACTTC.